The following is a TCR beta chain sequence with its context. What it binds is not known. Amplification by 5'RACE using constant-segment primers produced TCR alpha and TCR beta cDNA libraries that carried sample barcodes and UMIs. A single record per CDR3 protein comes from TCRdb applying MiXCR to the 5' RACE reads. The table lists about 210,000 distinct CDR3 sequences, around 25% of them singletons. These data come from a study of T-cell memory formation after mild COVID-19. Regarding the study as a whole: Unconfirmed was the SARS-CoV-2 specificity of second-wave clones that peaked on day 37. Later expanders leaned CD4+, whereas clones that contracted between day 15 and 85 were balanced CD4/CD8. The main location of contracting CD4+ clones was CM and EM, and that of contracting CD8+ clones was EMRA.

Unmatched junction bases numbered 5, after V lost 6 bases and J lost 1 base. The V gene's germline CDR1 is LGHDT and CDR2 YNNKEL (reference sequence). This CDR3 has 15 residues. V is TRBV3-1 and J is TRBJ2-1; 8 nucleotides line up with TRBD1. The sequence was obtained from an adult woman who had mild COVID-19 (a few samples of this study predate the infection). Cell type and time point are not known. The sample was PBMCs or a T cell subset sorted from them (not recorded which). CDR3 sequence: CASSFDRGSYNEQFF. The CDR3 DNA is TGTGCCAGCAGTTTCGACAGGGGATCCTACAATGAGCAGTTCTTC.